This T cell receptor beta chain originates from a study of identical twins' blood T cells. This clonotype was counted a few times. Germline CDR1 reads DFQATT; CDR2 reads SNEGSKA (reference sequence). This CDR3 has 14 amino acids. Trimming took off 1 base at V and 5 bases at J, with 14 bases between the two ends. Three pairs of healthy female monozygous twins were the donors. Libraries were made from RNA as TCR cDNA, using a modified protocol. MiXCR was run by TCRdb on the 5' RACE reads, yielding one entry per CDR3 protein. The sample yields about 370,000 distinct CDR3 sequences, 28% seen once. Sequencing was done on a sample of PBMCs. The source of this sequence is a woman aged 18-49 years in good health. The V call is TRBV20-1, the J call TRBJ2-5, with no clear D. The CDR3 nucleotides read TGCAGTGCTAGAGCCAACCGCGGTCTGGAGACCCAGTACTTC. Its protein is CSARANRGLETQYF.